This entry lists 30 T cell receptor beta chains sequenced from one sample in a study of control samples from healthy donors and cancer patients. Produced via immunoSEQ multiplex PCR; TCRdb's table is partial and in-frame only. The repertoire holds about 73,000 clones, 90% to 95% seen once, with 6.2% in the top ten. The sample comprised blood. The receptors stem from a woman between 40 and 55 years old in good health.

V gene TRBV7-9 combines with J gene TRBJ2-3; TRBD2 agrees at 8 bases. Per the germline V gene, CDR1 is SEHNR and CDR2 is FQNEAQ (reference sequence). The CDR3 is 16 residues long. V was clipped by 4 bases and J by 3 bases; unmatched bases: 9. CDR3 amino acids: CASSSGAAGVTDTQYF. The DNA for the CDR3 is TGTGCCAGCAGCTCTGGGGCAGCGGGAGTAACAGATACGCAGTATTTT.

J is TRBJ1-5 and V is TRBV2; TRBD1 agrees at 7 bases. This CDR3 is 15 amino acids long. Germline values: CDR1 SNHLY, CDR2 FYNNEI. V lost 7 bases and J lost 3; bases outside the gene matches: 9. Written as DNA, the CDR3 is TGTGCCAGCAACCCCAACAGGGGCCCCAATCAGCCCCAGCATTTT. As protein: CASNPNRGPNQPQHF.

The rearrangement joins TRBV28 to TRBJ2-2, with 9 bases that match TRBD1. The junction had 4 bases not matched to a gene; V was cut back by 2 bases and J by 3 bases. Germline V gene lookup returns CDR1 MDHEN and CDR2 SYDVKM. CDR3 size: 16 residues. DNA of the CDR3: TGTGCCAGCAGTTTAGAGACAGGGGGGGACACCGGGGAGCTGTTTTTT. This gives the protein CASSLETGGDTGELFF.

The chain carries TRBV5-4 and TRBJ1-4; a weak D match, TRBD1 (6 bases). CDR3 size: 15 residues. Germline V lookup: CDR1 SGHNT, CDR2 YYREEE (reference sequence). V gave up 4 bases and J gave up 6 bases, with 16 bases separating them. This chain's CDR3 is CASSPRGRGDEKLFF. The DNA of the CDR3 is TGTGCCAGCAGCCCTCGAGGGAGGGGGGATGAAAAACTGTTTTTT.

V gene TRBV1 combines with J gene TRBJ2-5. TRBV1 is marked as a pseudogene. The CDR3 runs 17 residues. The CDR3 sequence is CTSSQEGHSGYQETQYF. The CDR3, as DNA: TGCACCAGCAGCCAAGAAGGACACAGCGGATACCAAGAGACCCAGTACTTC.

The rearrangement joins TRBV6-5 to TRBJ2-7; no clear D. This CDR3 spans 14 amino acids. V gave up 0 bases and J gave up 2 bases, with 8 bases separating them. The germline gives CDR1 MNHEY, CDR2 SVGAGI. The CDR3 DNA follows: TGTGCCAGCAGTTACTCGAACCTTGCCTACGAGCAGTACTTC. Amino acids: CASSYSNLAYEQYF.

V gene TRBV10-3 combines with J gene TRBJ2-5, with 9 bases matching TRBD1. The CDR3 has 15 amino acids. CDR1 is ENHRY, CDR2 SYGVKD, per germline. Unmatched junction bases numbered 4, after V lost 4 bases and J lost 1 base. Here the CDR3 DNA reads TGTGCCATCAGTGCAGGACAGGGGACCCAAGAGACCCAGTACTTC. This codes for CAISAGQGTQETQYF.

This chain joins TRBV7-8 and TRBJ2-3; D perhaps matches TRBD2 (5 bases). CDR1 and CDR2 from the germline V gene are SGHVS and FQNEAQ. V lost 0 bases and J lost 14, with 15 bases in between. The CDR3 sequence is 13 residues long. The CDR3 sequence: CASSLAQEEQRYF. CDR3 coding DNA: TGTGCCAGCAGCTTAGCGCAGGAGGAGCAAAGGTATTTT.

The chain carries TRBV4-3 and TRBJ2-7; D not resolved. Germline-derived CDR1 and CDR2 are LGHNA and YSLEER. With 0 bases removed from V and 2 bases from J, the gap between germline ends came to 5 bases. The length of the CDR3 is 13 residues. This chain's CDR3 is CASSQDLTYEQYF. CDR3 sequence (DNA): TGCGCCAGCAGCCAAGATTTGACCTACGAGCAGTACTTC.

CDR3 protein: CASSYSLDRGGGYTF. The CDR3 DNA sequence: TGTGCCAGCAGTTACTCCCTCGACAGGGGAGGCGGCTACACCTTC. The chain employs TRBV6-5 and TRBJ1-2; TRBD1 aligns across 8 bases. CDR3 size: 15 residues. V lost 0 bases and J lost 8; bases outside the gene matches: 8. Per the germline V gene, CDR1 is MNHEY and CDR2 is SVGAGI.

The table lists this clone with a few counts. V gene TRBV27 combines with J gene TRBJ1-6; the match to TRBD1 covers 7 bases. Germline loops: CDR1 MNHEY, CDR2 SMNVEV (reference sequence). The V and J ends lost 7 bases and 16 bases, in that order; junction bases with no gene match: 10. This CDR3 has 12 amino acids. CDR3 residues: CASNSMRGPLHF. CDR3 nucleotides: TGTGCCAGCAACTCGATGAGGGGGCCGCTCCACTTT.

This chain connects TRBV5-1 to TRBJ1-1; D is possibly TRBD1 (5 bases). Germline V gives CDR1 SGHRS, CDR2 YFSETQ. This CDR3 region has 15 residues. The V and J ends lost 0 bases and 4 bases respectively, with 13 bases between them. The CDR3 loop is CASSLVAGIITEAFF. The CDR3 nucleotides are TGCGCCAGCAGCTTGGTAGCAGGGATCATCACTGAAGCTTTCTTT.

The chain carries TRBV28 and TRBJ2-2; 8 bases are shared with TRBD2. J lost 1 base, V lost 0 bases, and 4 bases had no gene match. Per germline, CDR1 MDHEN and CDR2 SYDVKM. This CDR3 has 17 residues. CDR3 in amino acids: CASSLWRGDLNTGELFF. CDR3 DNA: TGTGCCAGCAGTTTATGGCGGGGGGATCTGAACACCGGGGAGCTGTTTTTT.

This clone was observed once. The chain is built from TRBV3-1 (or the pseudogene TRBV3-2) and TRBJ1-6, with TRBD1 identical over 7 bases. The CDR3 loop spans 17 amino acids. V lost 3 bases, J lost 9 bases, and 14 bases stayed unmatched. CDR1 is LGHDT and CDR2 is YNNKEL in the germline V gene (reference sequence). The CDR3 is CASSQGAPRDSRSPLHF. For the CDR3, the DNA is TGTGCCAGCAGCCAGGGGGCGCCAAGGGACAGCCGTTCACCCCTCCACTTT.

V is TRBV4-3 and J is TRBJ2-3; D is unclear. Trimming pared 3 bases from V and 1 base from J, leaving 8 bases between. The CDR3 contains 14 residues. Germline CDR1 LGHNA, CDR2 YSLEER. The CDR3 sequence is CASSQNSGTDTQYF. The CDR3 DNA follows: TGCGCCAGCAGCCAGAACAGCGGCACAGATACGCAGTATTTT.

Only one count was recorded for this clone. The sample carries other DNA sequences with the same CDR3. The chain combines TRBV19 with TRBJ1-2; 7 nucleotides align to TRBD1. V lost 8 bases to trimming and J lost 4 bases; unmatched junction nucleotides: 7. CDR1 and CDR2 (germline): LNHDA, SQIVND (reference sequence). CDR3 size: 13 residues. The CDR3 bases are TGTGCCAGTGGCGACAGGGATAGCTATGGCTACACCTTC. Translation gives CASGDRDSYGYTF.

The genes are TRBV10-3 and TRBJ1-1; perhaps TRBD1 as D (6 bases). Germline CDR1 ENHRY, CDR2 SYGVKD. The CDR3 is made up of 13 amino acids. Trimming removed 6 bases from V and 0 bases from J, with 8 bases in between. The CDR3 region has the DNA TGTGCCATCAGCGGGACATTGAACACTGAAGCTTTCTTT. Translating gives CAISGTLNTEAFF.

This rearrangement joins TRBV16 to TRBJ1-5; 7 nucleotides line up with TRBD1. Germline CDR1 reads KGHSY; CDR2 reads FQNENV. The CDR3 totals 15 residues. V trimming: 3 bases; J trimming: 0 bases; junction bases outside the gene matches: 2. The CDR3, as DNA: TGTGCCAGCAGCCAGACAGGGTATAGCAATCAGCCCCAGCATTTT. Protein product: CASSQTGYSNQPQHF.

The chain employs TRBV28 and TRBJ1-1; no definite D call. V dropped 3 bases and J dropped 0 bases, with 5 bases sitting between them. CDR1 MDHEN and CDR2 SYDVKM come from the germline V gene. The CDR3 is 13 residues long. This chain's CDR3 is CASSFAVNTEAFF. In DNA, the CDR3 is TGTGCCAGCAGTTTCGCAGTGAACACTGAAGCTTTCTTT. Full variable domain (missing parts from reference TRBV28 and TRBJ1-1): DVKVTQSSRYLVKRTGEKVFLECVQDMDHENMFWYRQDPGLGLRLIYFSYDVKMKEKGDIPEGYSVSREKKERFSLILESASTNQTSMYLCASSFAVNTEAFFGQGTRLTVV.

The chain uses TRBV5-4 and TRBJ2-3; 12 bases agree with TRBD2. There are 16 residues in the CDR3. Germline V gene data show CDR1 as SGHNT and CDR2 as YYREEE (reference sequence). J gave up 5 bases and V 4 bases, and 8 bases lay outside the gene matches. CDR3 residues: CASSPLAGGPLDTQYF. In DNA, the CDR3 is TGTGCCAGCAGCCCGCTAGCGGGAGGGCCATTAGATACGCAGTATTTT. The variable domain in full, with the rest retrieved from reference TRBV5-4 and TRBJ2-3, is ETGVTQSPTHLIKTRGQQVTLRCSSQSGHNTVSWYQQALGQGPQFIFQYYREEENGRGNFPPRFSGLQFPNYSSELNVNALELDDSALYLCASSPLAGGPLDTQYFGPGTRLTVL.

Only a few counts were recorded for this clone. V is TRBV28 and J is TRBJ2-1; 12 nucleotides agree with TRBD2. The V and J ends lost 6 bases and 5 bases, in that order; junction bases with no gene match: 5. The CDR3 has 15 residues. Germline lookup yields CDR1 MDHEN and CDR2 SYDVKM. The CDR3: CASRPRTSGNNEQFF. DNA of the CDR3: TGTGCCAGCAGACCTCGGACTAGCGGGAACAATGAGCAGTTCTTC.

V gene TRBV3-1 (or the pseudogene TRBV3-2) combines with J gene TRBJ2-5, with D possibly called TRBD1 or TRBD2 (5 bases each). The germline V gene encodes CDR1 LGHDT and CDR2 YNNKEL (reference sequence). CDR3 size: 13 residues. Trimming took 4 bases from V and 3 from J, leaving 9 bases between them. The CDR3 loop is CASSLGTEETQYF. CDR3 nucleotide sequence: TGTGCCAGCAGCCTCGGGACGGAAGAGACCCAGTACTTC.

This clone was recorded only once. The gene calls are TRBV7-3 and TRBJ1-1; D is undetermined. Germline CDR1 is SGHTA and CDR2 is FQGTGA. The CDR3 runs to 13 residues. Between the trimmed V and J ends, which lost 4 bases and 0 bases, there was a span of 6 bases. The CDR3 reads CASSSGLNTEAFF. CDR3 DNA: TGTGCCAGCAGCTCAGGCCTGAACACTGAAGCTTTCTTT.

CDR3 DNA: TGTGCCACCAGCAGAGAACCAGGACACGAAAAACTGTTTTTT. Residues: CATSREPGHEKLFF. The rearrangement joins TRBV15 to TRBJ1-4, with a weak D call TRBD1 (5 bases). CDR3 length: 14 amino acids. V lost 0 bases to trimming and J lost 8 bases, with 10 bases between them. The germline V gene encodes CDR1 LNHNV and CDR2 YYDKDF (reference sequence). Filled out from reference TRBV15 and TRBJ1-4, the complete variable domain reads DAMVIQNPRYQVTQFGKPVTLSCSQTLNHNVMYWYQQKSSQAPKLLFHYYDKDFNNEADTPDNFQSRRPNTSFCFLDIRSPGLGDTAMYLCATSREPGHEKLFFGSGTQLSVL.

The chain recombines TRBV11-3 with TRBJ1-3, with D perhaps TRBD1 (5 bases). V was trimmed by 4 bases and J by 1 base, leaving 8 bases between them. The CDR3 loop spans 14 amino acids. CDR1 SGHNT and CDR2 YENEEA come from the germline V gene. Here the CDR3 DNA reads TGTGCCAGCAGCTCTGGGACGTCTGGAAACACCATATATTTT. It codes for CASSSGTSGNTIYF.

The chain is built from TRBV18 and TRBJ2-7; 9 bases agree with TRBD2. Trimming at V came to 3 bases and at J to 6 bases, leaving 12 bases not matched to a gene. The CDR3 runs 16 residues. Germline CDR1 reads KGHSH; CDR2 reads LQKENI. DNA of the CDR3: TGTGCCAGCTCACCCTATGAGGGAGCGGGAGGTAGCGAGCAGTACTTC. This encodes CASSPYEGAGGSEQYF. The whole variable domain, remainder taken from reference TRBV18 and TRBJ2-7, is NAGVMQNPRHLVRRRGQEARLRCSPMKGHSHVYWYRQLPEEGLKFMVYLQKENIIDESGMPKERFSAEFPKEGPSILRIQQVVRGDSAAYFCASSPYEGAGGSEQYFGPGTRLTVT.

The rearrangement links TRBV4-3 to TRBJ2-1, with D hard to call. CDR3 length: 15 residues. Germline V lookup: CDR1 LGHNA, CDR2 YSLEER. Trimming cost V 0 bases and J 0 bases, with 6 bases left between them. The CDR3 spells CASSQDYRSYNEQFF. The CDR3 DNA reads as TGCGCCAGCAGCCAAGATTACCGCTCCTACAATGAGCAGTTCTTC.

The J gene is TRBJ1-1, the V gene TRBV18; 12 nucleotides match TRBD1. Germline V lookup: CDR1 KGHSH, CDR2 LQKENI. V lost 0 bases to trimming and J lost 4 bases; unmatched junction nucleotides: 9. The CDR3 contains 18 residues. CDR3 in amino acids: CASSPPGTGGTRGTEAFF. The CDR3 DNA reads as TGTGCCAGCTCACCACCGGGGACAGGGGGCACTCGCGGCACTGAAGCTTTCTTT.

The chain couples TRBV6-2 or TRBV6-3 to TRBJ1-1, with D hard to call. The CDR3 runs 13 residues. CDR1 and CDR2 (germline): MNHEY, SVGEGT. Trimming took off 6 bases at V and 8 bases at J, with 16 bases between the two ends. The CDR3 spells CASSPAGYNEAFF. Written as DNA, the CDR3 is TGTGCCAGCAGCCCCGCGGGGTATAACGAAGCTTTCTTT.

V is TRBV28 and J is TRBJ1-5; 8 nucleotides align to TRBD1. V trimming: 3 bases; J trimming: 6 bases; junction bases outside the gene matches: 7. Germline CDR1 reads MDHEN; CDR2 reads SYDVKM. CDR3 length equals 15 residues. CDR3 nucleotides: TGTGCCAGCAGTTTGACAGGGGTACAATTTCAGCCCCAGCATTTT. It yields the protein CASSLTGVQFQPQHF.